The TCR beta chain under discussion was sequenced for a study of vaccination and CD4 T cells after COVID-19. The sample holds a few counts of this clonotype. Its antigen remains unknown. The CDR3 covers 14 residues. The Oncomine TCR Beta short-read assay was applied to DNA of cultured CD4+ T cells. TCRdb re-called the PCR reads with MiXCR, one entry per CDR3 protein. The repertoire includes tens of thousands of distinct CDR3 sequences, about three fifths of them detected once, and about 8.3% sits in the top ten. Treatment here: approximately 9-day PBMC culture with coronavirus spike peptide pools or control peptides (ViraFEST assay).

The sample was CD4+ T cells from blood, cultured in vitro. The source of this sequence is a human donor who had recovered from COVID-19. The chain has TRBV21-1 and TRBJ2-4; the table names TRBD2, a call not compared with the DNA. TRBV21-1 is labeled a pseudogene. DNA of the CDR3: TGTGCCAGCAGCAAAGGAGGGTCCAAAAACATTCAGTACTTC. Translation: CASSKGGSKNIQYF.